The clone carrying this TCR beta chain was detected only a few times. Its antigen is unknown. The data originate from a study of spatial heterogeneity in lung cancer. Study context: Beta-chain sequences consistently outnumbered alpha-chain sequences in detection. The average count in raw reads for each unique TCR and UMI combination exceeded 9.5 appearances.

Individually, TCR cDNA molecules were each labelled with a unique molecular identifier. MiXCR, applied by TCRdb to the 5' RACE reads, yields one record per CDR3 protein. The repertoire holds more than 75,000 distinct CDR3 sequences, 10% to 15% seen once, with approximately 4.6% in the top ten. Time point meaning: sample taken at primary tumor resection. Tumor, nontumor lung or frozen PBMC supplied whole RNA that was sequenced unsorted. The germline V gene has CDR1 DFQATT and CDR2 SNEGSKA (reference sequence). V dropped 7 bases and J dropped 5; count of bases not matched to a gene: 4. CDR3 size: 12 residues. Study outcomes and limitations: Blood carried ubiquitous expanded tumor TCRs more at resection than follow-up.

The specimen was PBMCs, collected at surgery. The rearrangement uses TRBV20-1 and TRBJ2-3, with 9 bases that match TRBD1. The TCR comes from a male donor with early-stage non-small cell lung cancer. The CDR3 loop is CSGGQGIDTQYF. CDR3 DNA: TGCAGTGGGGGACAGGGAATAGATACGCAGTATTTT.